These T cell receptor beta chains were read from a single sample in a study of cytomegalovirus exposure and HLA in healthy donors. Measured with immunoSEQ multiplex PCR; TCRdb has only the in-frame clones, and not every one. Of approximately 110,000 clones in the sample, roughly 86% were seen once. Sequencing input: PBMCs. These receptor sequences come from a woman aged 18-29 years in good health and CMV-seronegative. Each CDR3 is given with its conserved first and last residue. The order of the fields is J gene, V gene, CDR3 protein.

TRBJ2-7 TRBV19 CASSPGQGSEQYF
TRBJ1-1 TRBV5-1 CASSLTGTGIEHTEAFF
TRBJ2-5 TRBV6-5 CASGTANQETQYF
TRBJ1-1 TRBV12-2 CASRFGPGVMNTEAFF
TRBJ2-2 TRBV2 CASSEGDRAPGELFF
TRBJ2-3 TRBV5-4 CASSLEGANTDTQYF
TRBJ2-1 TRBV30 CAWKADPKGNEQFF
TRBJ1-3 TRBV28 CASSLGQGRNTIYF
TRBJ1-3 TRBV28 CASSFGTGARLNTIYF
TRBJ2-1 TRBV6-6 CASSHLAGSSYNEQFF
TRBJ1-2 TRBV6-5 CASSNDRGVGRGYTF
TRBJ2-7 TRBV5-4 CASNKGGSTTYEQYF
TRBJ1-3 TRBV27 CASSPRGGGTIYF
TRBJ2-3 TRBV6-5 CASSPTSGRDTQYF
TRBJ2-3 TRBV9 CASSAGTSGGGTDTQYF
TRBJ1-1 TRBV18 CASSQGQETYTEAFF
TRBJ1-2 TRBV4-3 CASSQETAPLYGYTF
TRBJ2-7 TRBV7-8 CASSPTVGQGSYEQYF
TRBJ1-5 TRBV11-2 CASSLGIRSNQPQHF
TRBJ1-3 TRBV4-3 CASSQVGTATSGNTIYF
TRBJ1-1 TRBV27 CASSFFGQNTEAFF
TRBJ1-5 TRBV27 CASSGQGGNQPQHF
TRBJ2-7 TRBV27 CASIARGTGIGTYEQYF
TRBJ2-4 TRBV7-2 CASSFQGAKNIQYF
TRBJ2-1 TRBV9 CASSVELGPLNEQFF
TRBJ2-7 TRBV4-3 CASSQDTTGRSYEQYF
TRBJ2-7 TRBV30 CAWTLGPSYEQYF
TRBJ2-2 TRBV27 CASSPPGREGTGELFF
TRBJ1-1 TRBV7-3 CASSLNGAGEAFF
TRBJ2-1 TRBV5-1 CASSLVAGGAGTEQFF
TRBJ1-2 TRBV7-2 CASSFRDTNYGYTF
TRBJ2-7 TRBV7-2 CASSRTSGAFSYEQYF
TRBJ1-6 TRBV10-2 CASSPGQYNSPLHF
TRBJ2-7 TRBV6-5 CASSFRRVVRDEQYF
TRBJ2-7 TRBV5-1 CASSLGPTGVGSEQYF
TRBJ2-7 TRBV27 CASSWNGQRYEQYF
TRBJ2-7 TRBV19 CASKSNPSSYEQYF
TRBJ1-4 TRBV5-4 CASAGAGNEKLFF
TRBJ2-4 TRBV23-1 CASTWDRVAKNIQYF
TRBJ2-5 TRBV5-1 CASSFAGTQETQYF
TRBJ2-7 TRBV28 CASSSNPGTGGWEQYF